This TCR beta chain is from a study of blood T cell repertoires in COVID-19. Background on the study: Sources were T cells, B-cell-depleted T cells, or PBMCs; the material itself was cDNA or gDNA.

In the authors' workflow: It was from reference gene primer amplification that nucleated cell counts were estimated. Assay: immunoSEQ multiplex PCR; the TCRdb copy retains only in-frame clones and omits some. D and trimming were read from the DNA, whereas the V and J calls and clone size are those reported in that table. Among over 450,000 clones, less than 90% were seen once, and the ten largest hold less than 9.5%. Germline loops: CDR1 MGHRA, CDR2 YSYEKL. Deletions cut 8 bases from V and 6 bases from J, with 13 bases between. The CDR3 spans 12 residues. The chain is built from TRBV4-1 and TRBJ1-2; maybe TRBD1 (5 bases). The sequence came from a woman in her 50s with COVID-19, enrolled during active disease. Sequenced input: peripheral blood. Here the CDR3 DNA reads TGCGCCAGCTTAGGGACTGGGCATGGCTACACCTTC. Its translation: CASLGTGHGYTF.